A selection of T cell receptor beta chains follows, all from one sample in a study of blood T cell repertoires in COVID-19. The assay was immunoSEQ multiplex PCR, and TCRdb's table has in-frame clones only and misses some. The sample contains around 300,000 clones, over 80% of which appear only once. What was sequenced was peripheral blood. Every receptor here comes from a woman aged 50 to 65 with COVID-19, enrolled during active disease. Both conserved end residues are part of each CDR3. D genes are given only for firm matches. Rows may omit the clone size; those that give it use once, few, many or a size class.

size: NA; D: NA; V: TRBV19; length: 14; J: TRBJ2-7; DNA: TGTGCCAGTAGTATGGCAGGGCGCGCCTACGAGCAGTACTTC; CDR3: CASSMAGRAYEQYF
size: NA; D: TRBD1; V: TRBV18; length: 14; J: TRBJ1-2; DNA: TGTGCCAGCTCACCGGGACAGGGGGCGCATGGCTACACCTTC; CDR3: CASSPGQGAHGYTF
size: once; D: TRBD2; V: TRBV5-6; length: 15; J: TRBJ2-7; DNA: TGTGCCAGCACTCCACTAGCGGGGAGCTCCTACGAGCAGTACTTC; CDR3: CASTPLAGSSYEQYF
size: NA; D: TRBD2; V: TRBV6-1; length: 16; J: TRBJ2-1; DNA: TGTGCCAGCAGTGAAAAAGCGGGAGGGCCCGGCAATGAGCAGTTCTTC; CDR3: CASSEKAGGPGNEQFF
size: NA; D: TRBD1; V: TRBV7-2; length: 14; J: TRBJ1-1; DNA: TGTGCCAGCAGCATATCCCCGGGACAGGGTGAAGCTTTCTTT; CDR3: CASSISPGQGEAFF
size: NA; D: TRBD1; V: TRBV29-1; length: 14; J: TRBJ2-1; DNA: TGCAGCGTTGATTCCAGGGGGCAACTCAATGAGCAGTTCTTC; CDR3: CSVDSRGQLNEQFF
size: once; D: NA; V: TRBV4-1; length: 18; J: TRBJ2-1; DNA: TGCGCCAGCAGCCAAGATCCCATCGGGGAGAGGTCCTACAATGAGCAGTTCTTC; CDR3: CASSQDPIGERSYNEQFF
size: NA; D: NA; V: TRBV7-9; length: 12; J: TRBJ1-3; DNA: TGTGCCGCGGGGGGGCTTGGAAACACCATATATTTT; CDR3: CAAGGLGNTIYF
size: once; D: TRBD2; V: TRBV24-1; length: 17; J: TRBJ2-7; DNA: TGTGCCACCAGTGATCCCCGTCGGGGGGTGTCTTCCTACGAGCAGTACTTC; CDR3: CATSDPRRGVSSYEQYF
size: NA; D: TRBD2; V: TRBV5-4; length: 15; J: TRBJ2-5; DNA: TGTGCCAGCACCATTAGCGGGCGGATACAAGAGACCCAGTACTTC; CDR3: CASTISGRIQETQYF
size: NA; D: TRBD2; V: TRBV27; length: 13; J: TRBJ2-7; DNA: TGTGCCAGCAGTGGAGGACTAGCCTACGAGCAGTACTTC; CDR3: CASSGGLAYEQYF
size: NA; D: NA; V: TRBV7-8; length: 16; J: TRBJ2-1; DNA: TGTGCCAGCAAATCCTCGGGGGGCCAATCCTACAATGAGCAGTTCTTC; CDR3: CASKSSGGQSYNEQFF
size: NA; D: TRBD2; V: TRBV24-1; length: 15; J: TRBJ2-5; DNA: TGTGCCACCAGTGATAGACTAGCGGGAGAAGAGACCCAGTACTTC; CDR3: CATSDRLAGEETQYF
size: NA; D: TRBD1; V: TRBV18; length: 15; J: TRBJ1-1; DNA: TGTGCCAGCTCACCACCGGGACAGGTGACTGGGGTAGCTTTCTTT; CDR3: CASSPPGQVTGVAFF
size: NA; D: NA; V: TRBV4-1; length: 15; J: TRBJ2-3; DNA: TGCGCCAGCAGCCAAGGGGTTCCGGGAACAGATACGCAGTATTTT; CDR3: CASSQGVPGTDTQYF
size: once; D: TRBD2; V: TRBV5-1; length: 15; J: TRBJ2-1; DNA: TGCGCCAGCAGCTTGGCCCCCGGGAGGGCCAATGAGCAGTTCTTC; CDR3: CASSLAPGRANEQFF
size: once; D: TRBD2; V: TRBV25-1; length: 16; J: TRBJ2-5; DNA: TGTGCCAGCAGTGTACTAGCGGGAGGGCCACAGGAGACCCAGTACTTC; CDR3: CASSVLAGGPQETQYF
size: NA; D: NA; V: TRBV6-5; length: 14; J: TRBJ2-2; DNA: TGTGCCAGCAGGGGACTGGAGCGGGTCGGGGAGCTGTTTTTT; CDR3: CASRGLERVGELFF
size: NA; D: TRBD1; V: TRBV6-5; length: 14; J: TRBJ2-5; DNA: TGTGCCAGCAGTTACTGGACAGGGTACGAGACCCAGTACTTC; CDR3: CASSYWTGYETQYF
size: NA; D: NA; V: TRBV16; length: 17; J: TRBJ1-3; DNA: TGTGCCAGCAGCCCCAGTTTCGACAGTCCCATAGGAAACACCATATATTTT; CDR3: CASSPSFDSPIGNTIYF
size: NA; D: NA; V: TRBV2; length: 13; J: TRBJ2-5; DNA: TGTGCCAGCAATGAAGCGGGCCCAGAGACCCAGTACTTC; CDR3: CASNEAGPETQYF
size: few; D: NA; V: TRBV7-9; length: 13; J: TRBJ2-7; DNA: TGTGCCAGCAGCTTAGCCTTGTCGCGGTTGCAGTACTTC; CDR3: CASSLALSRLQYF
size: NA; D: TRBD2; V: TRBV18; length: 17; J: TRBJ2-7; DNA: TGTGCCAGCTCACCAAGGTATTTATTAGCGGGAGGCTACGAGCAGTACTTC; CDR3: CASSPRYLLAGGYEQYF
size: NA; D: TRBD1; V: TRBV30; length: 17; J: TRBJ1-5; DNA: TGTGCCTGGACCTCCGGGACAGGGTTCAGCGGCAATCAGCCCCAGCATTTT; CDR3: CAWTSGTGFSGNQPQHF
size: NA; D: TRBD1; V: TRBV5-4; length: 13; J: TRBJ2-7; DNA: TGTGCCAGCAGCGGACAGGTATTCGACGAGCAGTACTTC; CDR3: CASSGQVFDEQYF
size: once; D: NA; V: TRBV3-1/TRBV3-2; length: 15; J: TRBJ2-5; DNA: TGTGCCAGCAGCCAGTTGGACAGAGCGCAAGAGACCCAGTACTTC; CDR3: CASSQLDRAQETQYF
size: once; D: TRBD1; V: TRBV5-1; length: 15; J: TRBJ1-1; DNA: TGCGCCAGCACTGACCTGGGACAGGGGAGAACTGAAGCTTTCTTT; CDR3: CASTDLGQGRTEAFF
size: NA; D: NA; V: TRBV19; length: 15; J: TRBJ1-1; DNA: TGTGCCAGTAGTCCGGGGAGGCGGGGAGGGACTGAAGCTTTCTTT; CDR3: CASSPGRRGGTEAFF
size: NA; D: TRBD1; V: TRBV11-2; length: 16; J: TRBJ1-1; DNA: TGTGCCAGCAGAGCACCGGACAGGGGGCTTCACACTGAAGCTTTCTTT; CDR3: CASRAPDRGLHTEAFF
size: NA; D: NA; V: TRBV11-2; length: 15; J: TRBJ1-2; DNA: TGTGCCAGCAGCCCGGCTCGGGCCCGGGGGAATGGCTACACCTTC; CDR3: CASSPARARGNGYTF
size: NA; D: NA; V: TRBV20-1; length: 11; J: TRBJ1-2; DNA: TGCAGTGCTAGTCCCGGTTCGAGCTACACCTTC; CDR3: CSASPGSSYTF
size: NA; D: NA; V: TRBV5-1; length: 17; J: TRBJ2-1; DNA: TGCGCCAGCAGCTTGACCGGCGGGAAGAGCTCCTACAATGAGCAGTTCTTC; CDR3: CASSLTGGKSSYNEQFF
size: NA; D: NA; V: TRBV20-1; length: 11; J: TRBJ1-1; DNA: TGCAGTGCTAGAGATCGGGGTGAAGCTTTCTTT; CDR3: CSARDRGEAFF
size: NA; D: TRBD1; V: TRBV10-3; length: 16; J: TRBJ2-6; DNA: TGTGCCATCTGGACAGGCGTAAACTCTGGGGCCAACGTCCTGACTTTC; CDR3: CAIWTGVNSGANVLTF
size: NA; D: TRBD1; V: TRBV5-6; length: 14; J: TRBJ1-3; DNA: TGTGCCAGCAGCTTGGGGGACAGGGCGAACACCATATATTTT; CDR3: CASSLGDRANTIYF
size: NA; D: TRBD1; V: TRBV3-1/TRBV3-2; length: 16; J: TRBJ2-5; DNA: TGTGCCAGCAGCCGGGGACAGGGCCGGGGGCAAGAGACCCAGTACTTC; CDR3: CASSRGQGRGQETQYF
size: NA; D: NA; V: TRBV11-2; length: 14; J: TRBJ2-7; DNA: TGTGCCAGCAGCTTAGGTCCTGAGGTATACGAGCAGTACTTC; CDR3: CASSLGPEVYEQYF
size: NA; D: NA; V: TRBV7-6; length: 14; J: TRBJ2-3; DNA: TGTGCCAGCAGCTTGTACAGGACCACAGATACGCAGTATTTT; CDR3: CASSLYRTTDTQYF
size: NA; D: NA; V: TRBV3-1/TRBV3-2; length: 16; J: TRBJ2-2; DNA: TGTGCCAGCAGCCAAGGTTCACCGACAGACACCGGGGAGCTGTTTTTT; CDR3: CASSQGSPTDTGELFF
size: NA; D: NA; V: TRBV7-9; length: 15; J: TRBJ1-2; DNA: TGTGCCAGCAGCGCCCCGGAGGGAACCAACTATGGCTACACCTTC; CDR3: CASSAPEGTNYGYTF